The clone carrying this TCR beta chain was observed at least ten times. Its antigen is currently unknown. TCRdb reprocessed the RT-PCR reads via MiXCR and lists one record per CDR3 protein. The table lists roughly 760,000 distinct CDR3 sequences, 21% of them singletons. Trimming cost V 6 bases and J 5 bases, with 16 bases left between them. Germline V gene data show CDR1 as DFQATT and CDR2 as SNEGSKA (reference sequence). The CDR3 has 13 amino acids. The data were obtained in a study of response to subunit inactivated influenza vaccine. Regarding the study as a whole: Authors suggested seasonal influenza vaccinations each recruit few new T cells.

This chain links TRBV20-1 with TRBJ2-5; D may be TRBD1 (6 bases). The receptor's source is a man between 45 and 60 years old who received an inactivated influenza vaccine. The material sequenced was PBMCs from blood, taken more than 4 days after vaccination. The CDR3 DNA reads as TGCAGTGCAGGGGGATCCGGGACGGAGACCCAGTACTTC. Translation: CSAGGSGTETQYF.